This is a list of T cell receptor beta chains from one sample in a study of metastatic and nonmetastatic thyroid tumors. TCRdb re-called the PCR reads via MiXCR. The sample shows tens of thousands of clones, over 12% of them seen only once. The sequencing input was blood. The receptors here all came from a male donor with papillary thyroid cancer or a benign thyroid nodule (not recorded which). Some clones in this sample may be carry-over from other donors' samples. CDR3s include the opening cysteine and the closing phenylalanine or tryptophan. Fields, in order: clone size, V gene, J gene, CDR3 protein. Size values are once, few and many counts, or a class for expanded clones, and some rows have none.

clone_size: few; v_call: TRBV29-1; j_call: TRBJ2-1; cdr3_aa: CSVEVRGSSYNEQFF
clone_size: many; v_call: TRBV6-2/TRBV6-3; j_call: TRBJ2-2; cdr3_aa: CASSYTRVGTGELFF
clone_size: .; v_call: TRBV3-1; j_call: TRBJ1-1; cdr3_aa: CASSPRRGTEAFF
clone_size: many; v_call: TRBV6-1; j_call: TRBJ2-3; cdr3_aa: CASSEAWAGATDTQYF
clone_size: many; v_call: TRBV3-1; j_call: TRBJ1-2; cdr3_aa: CASSQEVGGETSYGYTF
clone_size: .; v_call: TRBV6-1; j_call: TRBJ1-6; cdr3_aa: CASSERGRPFYNSPLHF
clone_size: many; v_call: TRBV5-1; j_call: TRBJ1-6; cdr3_aa: CASGLTDYNSPLHF
clone_size: many; v_call: TRBV2; j_call: TRBJ1-1; cdr3_aa: CASSDDWGATEAFF
clone_size: .; v_call: TRBV15; j_call: TRBJ2-5; cdr3_aa: CATSRGFETQYF
clone_size: many; v_call: TRBV28; j_call: TRBJ2-5; cdr3_aa: CASSLGEAAQETQYF
clone_size: once; v_call: TRBV20-1; j_call: TRBJ1-2; cdr3_aa: CSAVVRQEGMSYTF
clone_size: many; v_call: TRBV6-5; j_call: TRBJ2-3; cdr3_aa: CASIPAGGPPFTDTQYF
clone_size: many; v_call: TRBV19; j_call: TRBJ2-2; cdr3_aa: CASKEWLASGELFF
clone_size: many; v_call: TRBV7-2; j_call: TRBJ1-6; cdr3_aa: CASSTQVNSPLHF
clone_size: few; v_call: TRBV10-1; j_call: TRBJ2-2; cdr3_aa: CASSPPWGYTVELFF
clone_size: .; v_call: TRBV11-2; j_call: TRBJ2-1; cdr3_aa: CASSLVGGTSVNDQFF
clone_size: many; v_call: TRBV11-2; j_call: TRBJ2-7; cdr3_aa: CASSLSGTSVYEQYF
clone_size: many; v_call: TRBV27; j_call: TRBJ2-1; cdr3_aa: CASSFGYNEQFF
clone_size: once; v_call: TRBV5-1; j_call: TRBJ1-2; cdr3_aa: CASSLPAGGYGYTF
clone_size: many; v_call: TRBV27; j_call: TRBJ1-2; cdr3_aa: CASSLSTGLMIGGYTF
clone_size: many; v_call: TRBV27; j_call: TRBJ2-1; cdr3_aa: CASSFTGGWEQFF
clone_size: many; v_call: TRBV6-6; j_call: TRBJ2-2; cdr3_aa: CARTGTGTGRGRDTGELFF
clone_size: once; v_call: TRBV18; j_call: TRBJ1-5; cdr3_aa: CANSPGLNQPQHF
clone_size: .; v_call: TRBV6-1; j_call: TRBJ2-5; cdr3_aa: CASRTGGPAGGTQYF
clone_size: many; v_call: TRBV28; j_call: TRBJ2-7; cdr3_aa: CASSLSQEGSYEQYF
clone_size: few; v_call: TRBV19; j_call: TRBJ1-1; cdr3_aa: CASIISHRGNTEAFF
clone_size: .; v_call: TRBV24-1; j_call: TRBJ2-5; cdr3_aa: CATSTQYF